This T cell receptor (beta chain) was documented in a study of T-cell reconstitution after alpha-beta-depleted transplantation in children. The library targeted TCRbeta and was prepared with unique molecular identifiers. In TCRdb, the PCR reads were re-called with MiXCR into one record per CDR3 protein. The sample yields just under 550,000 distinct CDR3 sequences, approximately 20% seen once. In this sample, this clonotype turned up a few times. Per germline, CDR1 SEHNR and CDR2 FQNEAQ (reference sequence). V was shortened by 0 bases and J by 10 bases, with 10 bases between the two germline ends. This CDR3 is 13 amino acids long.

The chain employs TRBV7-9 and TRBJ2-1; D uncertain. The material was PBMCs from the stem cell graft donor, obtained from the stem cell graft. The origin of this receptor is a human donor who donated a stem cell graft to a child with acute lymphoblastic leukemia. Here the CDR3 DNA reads TGTGCCAGCAGCTTAGCGGAAGGCAGGGAGCAGTTCTTC. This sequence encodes CASSLAEGREQFF.